The clone carrying this TCR beta chain was picked up one time. Its antigen is not known. Isolated per sample were at least 6 million PBMCs. This sample is part of a study of blood T cells in healthy people across ages. General study findings and limits: Unsorted PBMC input precluded a conclusive naive versus antigen-experienced comparison. Older age went with lower TCR beta diversity per million T cells, in a roughly linear way. More naive CD4+ cells and higher diversity marked long-lived donors relative to aged donors.

Sample-barcoded 5' priming and a J-beta primer mix drove a second PCR of roughly 7 to 11 cycles. Each CDR3 protein is one row after TCRdb ran MiXCR on the 5' RACE reads. The sample contains 1.5 million to 2 million distinct CDR3 sequences, about 32% of which appear only once. This CDR3 has 15 residues. The V gene lost 4 bases and the J gene lost 0 bases, with 13 bases spanning the gap. Looked up from germline, CDR1 is DFQATT and CDR2 is SNEGSKA (reference sequence). V and J are TRBV20-1 and TRBJ2-1; TRBD1 might be the D (6 bases). Sequencing was performed on blood. The receptor was isolated from a woman aged 30 to 39 in good health. CDR3 coding DNA: TGCAGTGCTACAATGACAGGCAGCTCCTACAATGAGCAGTTCTTC. Translation: CSATMTGSSYNEQFF.